A single sample gave rise to the 24 T cell receptor beta chains below, sequenced in a study of CD8+ T cells in alopecia areata. Treatment denoted: oral pan-JAK inhibitor, 5-10 mg twice daily. The sequencing template was cDNA reverse transcribed from extracted RNA. TCRdb keeps only in-frame clones here, not all; method: immunoSEQ multiplex PCR. This sample has around 200,000 clones; roughly 50% occur once, and the top ten carry around 12%. The sample consisted of CD8+ T cells sorted from blood, taken at week 24, from a patient treated with tofacitinib. The receptors here all came from a human donor with alopecia areata.

This rearrangement joins TRBV6-5 to TRBJ2-7; 7 bases agree with TRBD1. V lost 2 bases, J lost 6 bases, and 10 bases stayed unmatched. Germline values: CDR1 MNHEY, CDR2 SVGAGI. The CDR3 runs 15 residues. Here the CDR3 reads CASSYRETGSVEQYF. CDR3 in DNA: TGTGCCAGCAGTTACCGTGAGACAGGGTCTGTCGAGCAGTACTTC.

The chain recombines TRBV27 with TRBJ2-7, with D maybe TRBD2 (5 bases). The germline gives CDR1 MNHEY, CDR2 SMNVEV (reference sequence). Between the trimmed V and J ends, which lost 8 bases and 6 bases, there was a span of 23 bases. The CDR3 extends over 15 amino acids. CDR3 sequence (DNA): TGTGCCAGCCAAGTGGGAGCTGCCGGCCCCCGCGAGCAGTACTTC. It codes for CASQVGAAGPREQYF.

This chain joins TRBV9 and TRBJ1-5; D not certain. Trimming stripped 3 bases from V and 6 bases from J, with 10 bases between. Germline V gene data show CDR1 as SGDLS and CDR2 as YYNGEE. The CDR3 is 13 amino acids. This chain's CDR3 is CASSARDGQPQHF. The CDR3 coding sequence is TGTGCCAGCAGCGCAAGGGATGGTCAGCCCCAGCATTTT.

V gene TRBV29-1 combines with J gene TRBJ1-1; TRBD1 aligns across 10 bases. Germline V gene sequence: CDR1 SQVTM, CDR2 ANQGSEA. The CDR3 covers 15 residues. The V and J ends lost 6 bases and 5 bases, in that order; junction bases with no gene match: 12. The CDR3 region has the DNA TGCAGCGTAGCGGGAACCGGGACAGGGGTGACTGAAGCTTTCTTT. This codes for CSVAGTGTGVTEAFF.

This clone was found a few times. This chain joins TRBV6-1 and TRBJ1-5; a possible D gene is TRBD1 (6 bases). Per the germline V gene, CDR1 is MNHNS and CDR2 is SASEGT. The CDR3 is made up of 15 amino acids. Trimming stripped 6 bases from V and 4 bases from J, with 16 bases between. The CDR3: CASRTKQGLNQPQHF. Written as DNA, the CDR3 is TGTGCCAGCAGAACGAAACAGGGCTTGAATCAGCCCCAGCATTTT.

The J gene is TRBJ2-5, the V gene TRBV28, with D maybe TRBD1 (6 bases). Germline V lookup: CDR1 MDHEN, CDR2 SYDVKM. The length of the CDR3 is 14 residues. Trimming removed 5 bases from V and 1 base from J, with 11 bases in between. The CDR3 region is CASSLGQFQETQYF. For the CDR3, the DNA is TGTGCCAGCAGTCTTGGACAGTTCCAAGAGACCCAGTACTTC. Together with reference TRBV28 and TRBJ2-5, the CDR3 gives the full variable domain: DVKVTQSSRYLVKRTGEKVFLECVQDMDHENMFWYRQDPGLGLRLIYFSYDVKMKEKGDIPEGYSVSREKKERFSLILESASTNQTSMYLCASSLGQFQETQYFGPGTRLLVL.

This clone was detected a few times. The chain has TRBV10-3 and TRBJ1-1; D uncertain. Trimming left V 0 bases short and J 8 bases short, with 10 bases between. This CDR3 has 13 amino acids. Per the germline V gene, CDR1 is ENHRY and CDR2 is SYGVKD. The CDR3 DNA is TGTGCCATCAGTGAGTCGATACATTTAGAAGCTTTCTTT. Its translation: CAISESIHLEAFF.

Only a few counts were recorded for this clone. The chain carries TRBV14 and TRBJ1-1; D might be TRBD1 (5 bases). The CDR3 has 16 residues. V gave up 1 base and J gave up 5 bases, with 17 bases separating them. Germline V gene data show CDR1 as SGHDN and CDR2 as FVKESK. The CDR3 DNA reads as TGTGCCAGCAGCCAAGGGGCAGGGAAGGAAGGTACTGAAGCTTTCTTT. Its translation is CASSQGAGKEGTEAFF. The full variable domain, completed using reference TRBV14 and TRBJ1-1, is EAGVTQFPSHSVIEKGQTVTLRCDPISGHDNLYWYRRVMGKEIKFLLHFVKESKQDESGMPNNRFLAERTGGTYSTLKVQPAELEDSGVYFCASSQGAGKEGTEAFFGQGTRLTVV.

This clone was counted only a few times. DNA of the CDR3: TGTGCCAGTACAGGGGCACGGAGCACAGATACGCAGTATTTT. Protein: CASTGARSTDTQYF. The V call is TRBV7-8, the J call TRBJ2-3; TRBD1 matches at 7 bases. Trimming cost V 9 bases and J 0 bases; bases outside gene matches: 6. CDR3 length equals 14 residues. Germline V CDR1 and CDR2: SGHVS, FQNEAQ.

This clone was detected only once. The chain recombines TRBV21-1 with TRBJ2-3; TRBD1 is taken as the D call from the table, unchecked against the DNA. TRBV21-1 is flagged as a pseudogene. CDR3 length: 13 amino acids. The CDR3 nucleotides are TGTGCCAGCAGCAAAGGGCTCCTAGATACGCAGTATTTT. Protein product: CASSKGLLDTQYF.

This clone is a singleton in its sample. The chain couples TRBV13 to TRBJ1-2, with 11 nucleotides matching TRBD1. V lost 8 bases to trimming and J lost 5 bases; unmatched junction nucleotides: 4. The CDR3 is made up of 13 amino acids. Germline CDR1 is PRHDT and CDR2 is FYEKMQ (reference sequence). In DNA form, the CDR3 reads TGTGCCAGCGGACAGGGGGCAGAGTATGGCTACACCTTC. As protein: CASGQGAEYGYTF.

V and J are TRBV27 and TRBJ2-2, with D tentatively TRBD2 (6 bases). The CDR3 runs to 15 residues. Germline V lookup: CDR1 MNHEY, CDR2 SMNVEV (reference sequence). Between the trimmed V and J ends, which lost 9 bases and 4 bases, there was a span of 18 bases. The CDR3 sequence is CASRVAAGGTGELFF. CDR3 DNA: TGTGCCAGTAGGGTGGCGGCCGGGGGCACCGGGGAGCTGTTTTTT.

The chain has TRBV7-2 and TRBJ1-4, with D possibly being TRBD1 (6 bases). Germline V gene sequence: CDR1 SGHTA, CDR2 FQGNSA. The ends were cut back, 4 bases at V and 3 bases at J, with 24 bases in the middle. The CDR3 consists of 19 residues. The CDR3, as DNA: TGTGCCAGCAGCTCAGAGGATCAGGGGCTTTATCGATCTAATGAAAAACTGTTTTTT. Translating it yields CASSSEDQGLYRSNEKLFF.

This sequence joins TRBV7-6 and TRBJ1-3; a possible D gene is TRBD1 (6 bases). This CDR3 is built from 15 residues. Looked up from germline, CDR1 is SGHVS and CDR2 is FNYEAQ. Trimming took 0 bases from V and 5 from J, leaving 11 bases between them. The CDR3 loop is CASSLAGGLRNTIYF. The CDR3 nucleotides are TGTGCCAGCAGCTTAGCCGGGGGCTTGCGAAACACCATATATTTT.

This clone was picked up one time. The rearrangement uses TRBV7-2 and TRBJ1-6; 9 bases fit TRBD1. The V segment lost 1 base and the J segment 8 bases; nucleotides outside the gene matches: 12. This CDR3 is 18 amino acids long. Germline loops: CDR1 SGHTA, CDR2 FQGNSA. The CDR3 is CASSLVQGTGMFHSPLHF. The CDR3 DNA sequence: TGTGCCAGCAGCTTAGTTCAAGGGACAGGGATGTTCCATTCACCCCTCCACTTT.

The gene calls are TRBV27 and TRBJ1-2, with 9 bases lining up with TRBD1. Germline V gene data show CDR1 as MNHEY and CDR2 as SMNVEV (reference sequence). The junction had 10 bases not matched to a gene; V was cut back by 6 bases and J by 8 bases. This CDR3 spans 14 amino acids. The CDR3, as DNA: TGTGCCAGCAGCTCGAGGGACAGGGTACGGGGCTACACCTTC. It codes for CASSSRDRVRGYTF.

This chain joins TRBV11-2 and TRBJ2-1; D may match TRBD1 or TRBD2 (6 bases each). V was pared by 2 bases and J by 4 bases, with 15 bases between. The CDR3 length is 16 residues. Germline loops: CDR1 SGHAT, CDR2 FQNNGV. The CDR3 DNA reads as TGTGCCAGCAGCTTACCAGGCGGGGACACATACAATGAGCAGTTCTTC. Translated, it gives CASSLPGGDTYNEQFF. Drawing the rest from reference TRBV11-2 and TRBJ2-1, the complete variable domain is EAGVAQSPRYKIIEKRQSVAFWCNPISGHATLYWYQQILGQGPKLLIQFQNNGVVDDSQLPKDRFSAERLKGVDSTLKIQPAKLEDSAVYLCASSLPGGDTYNEQFFGPGTRLTVL.

This clone has only a few counts. The chain is built from TRBV9 and TRBJ2-7, with D maybe TRBD1 (5 bases). Germline values: CDR1 SGDLS, CDR2 YYNGEE. V shed 0 bases and J shed 5 bases, with 12 bases lying between them. The CDR3 runs to 14 residues. In DNA, the CDR3 is TGTGCCAGCAGCGTAGAAAACGTAGGGGACGAGCAGTACTTC. It encodes CASSVENVGDEQYF. Complete variable domain (other parts from reference TRBV9 and TRBJ2-7): DSGVTQTPKHLITATGQRVTLRCSPRSGDLSVYWYQQSLDQGLQFLIQYYNGEERAKGNILERFSAQQFPDLHSELNLSSLELGDSALYFCASSVENVGDEQYFGPGTRLTVT.

This clone has more than one count but fewer than ten. This chain connects TRBV23-1 to TRBJ2-7; TRBD1 agrees at 7 bases. TRBV23-1 is marked as an open reading frame, function uncertain. The CDR3 loop spans 16 amino acids. V dropped 6 bases and J dropped 2; count of bases not matched to a gene: 13. The CDR3 here is CASRLIPGTAAYEQYF. CDR3 DNA sequence: TGCGCCAGCAGACTAATTCCCGGGACAGCCGCCTACGAGCAGTACTTC.

J is TRBJ2-7 and V is TRBV6-5; 9 bases agree with TRBD1. Germline loops: CDR1 MNHEY, CDR2 SVGAGI. The J segment lost 4 bases and the V segment lost 2 bases, leaving 3 bases of the junction unmatched. The CDR3 totals 14 residues. CDR3 sequence (DNA): TGTGCCAGCAGTTACGGGGACAGGGCGTACGAGCAGTACTTC. Protein sequence: CASSYGDRAYEQYF.

The rearrangement joins TRBV27 to TRBJ2-7; no clear D gene. Germline lookup yields CDR1 MNHEY and CDR2 SMNVEV (reference sequence). V was shortened by 3 bases and J by 6 bases, with 9 bases between the two germline ends. The CDR3 is 12 residues long. The DNA of the CDR3 is TGTGCCAGCAGTTTGAACGGACGCGAGCAGTACTTC. Its translation is CASSLNGREQYF.

This chain connects TRBV15 to TRBJ1-5; the D is unclear. Per germline, CDR1 LNHNV and CDR2 YYDKDF (reference sequence). Trimming cost V 0 bases and J 6 bases, with 12 bases left between them. This CDR3 comprises 15 residues. The DNA for the CDR3 is TGTGCCACCAGCAGAGATCAAGGGCTGGCTCAGCCCCAGCATTTT. Protein product: CATSRDQGLAQPQHF.

This clone was picked up a small number of times. V gene TRBV13 combines with J gene TRBJ2-7; D is perhaps TRBD1 or TRBD2 (6 bases each). Germline-derived CDR1 and CDR2 are PRHDT and FYEKMQ (reference sequence). The V gene lost 5 bases and the J gene lost 0 bases, with 17 bases spanning the gap. The CDR3 consists of 16 residues. The CDR3 sequence: CASSPRGQGDSYEQYF. The CDR3 DNA reads TGTGCCAGCAGCCCACGGGGGCAGGGCGACTCCTACGAGCAGTACTTC.

V gene TRBV27 combines with J gene TRBJ2-3, with D uncertain. The germline V and J ends were trimmed by 4 bases and 11 bases, with 13 bases remaining between them. The CDR3 sequence is 12 residues long. Germline loops: CDR1 MNHEY, CDR2 SMNVEV (reference sequence). CDR3 sequence reads: CASSSDSAVQYF. In nucleotides, the CDR3 is TGTGCCAGCAGTTCTGACTCCGCGGTGCAGTATTTT.